The sequence of this T cell receptor beta chain was determined in a study of graft-versus-host responses after intestinal transplantation. Study findings and constraints: There were GvH clones found in recipient marrow, and some of them appeared first in ileum or blood.

TCRdb keeps only in-frame clones here, not all; method: immunoSEQ multiplex PCR. The sample has 60,000 to 90,000 clones, 90% seen once. As to this clone: Its specificity is unknown.

The ends lost 4 bases at V and 7 bases at J; junction bases unmatched: 19. Germline V gene sequence: CDR1 SGHDT, CDR2 YYEEEE. CDR3 size: 17 residues. This chain joins TRBV5-6 and TRBJ2-5, with 7 bases fitting TRBD1. The origin of this receptor is a human donor who received an intestinal transplant. Sequenced material: unstimulated CD8+ T cells sorted from spleen or lymph node cells, taken before intestinal transplant. CDR3 sequence: CASSPPGNRGPAGTQYF. CDR3 in DNA: TGTGCCAGCAGCCCCCCGGGCAACAGGGGCCCAGCCGGGACCCAGTACTTC. Looking up the rest from reference TRBV5-6 and TRBJ2-5 gives the full variable domain: DAGVTQSPTHLIKTRGQQVTLRCSPKSGHDTVSWYQQALGQGPQFIFQYYEEEERQRGNFPDRFSGHQFPNYSSELNVNALLLGDSALYLCASSPPGNRGPAGTQYFGPGTRLLVL.